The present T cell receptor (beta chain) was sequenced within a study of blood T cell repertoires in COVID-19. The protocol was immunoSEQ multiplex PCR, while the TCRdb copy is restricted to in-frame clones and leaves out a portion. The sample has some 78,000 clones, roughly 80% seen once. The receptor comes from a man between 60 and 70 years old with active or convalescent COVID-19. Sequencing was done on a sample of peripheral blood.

CDR3 DNA sequence: TGTGCCAGCAGTTTACGGGGTGAGCAGTACTTC. Its translation: CASSLRGEQYF. The chain employs TRBV6-6 and TRBJ2-7, with D maybe TRBD2 (5 bases). Trimming took 4 bases from V and 7 from J, leaving 8 bases between them. Germline V gene lookup returns CDR1 MNHNY and CDR2 SVGAGI (reference sequence). The CDR3 covers 11 residues.